Below are 28 T cell receptor beta chains sequenced from a single sample in a study of blood T cell repertoires in COVID-19. Clones were read by immunoSEQ multiplex PCR, and TCRdb kept only the in-frame ones, dropping some. The sample lists roughly 48,000 clones, 85% to 95% occurring once. Source material: peripheral blood. These receptors were obtained from a man aged 55 to 70 with COVID-19, enrolled during active disease.

The genes are TRBV15 and TRBJ1-5; D remains ambiguous. Trimming took off 0 bases at V and 9 bases at J, with 12 bases between the two ends. Germline-derived CDR1 and CDR2 are LNHNV and YYDKDF (reference sequence). CDR3 length: 14 amino acids. CDR3 sequence (DNA): TGTGCCACCAGCAGAGAGACCCAAGCGTTGCCCCAGCATTTT. Protein product: CATSRETQALPQHF.

The V and J genes are TRBV19 and TRBJ1-2; D unresolved. In germline, CDR1 is LNHDA, CDR2 SQIVND (reference sequence). This CDR3 has 14 residues. Trimming removed 7 bases from V and 7 bases from J, with 19 bases in between. Written as DNA, the CDR3 is TGTGCCAGTAACTTAAACCTCGGTGGTGGTGGCTACACCTTC. Residues: CASNLNLGGGGYTF.

V usage is TRBV7-3 and J usage is TRBJ2-7, with 7 bases aligning to TRBD1. V trimming: 5 bases; J trimming: 7 bases; junction bases outside the gene matches: 14. The CDR3 covers 15 residues. The germline V gene has CDR1 SGHTA and CDR2 FQGTGA. The CDR3 DNA is TGTGCCAGCAGCCCAGTAGGGGGCCCACTAGGGGAGCAGTACTTC. Its translation: CASSPVGGPLGEQYF. Supplemented by reference TRBV7-3 and TRBJ2-7, the full variable domain reads GAGVSQTPSNKVTEKGKYVELRCDPISGHTALYWYRQSLGQGPEFLIYFQGTGAADDSGLPNDRFFAVRPEGSVSTLKIQRTERGDSAVYLCASSPVGGPLGEQYFGPGTRLTVT.

This rearrangement joins TRBV24-1 to TRBJ2-7; 7 bases match TRBD1. V trimming: 2 bases; J trimming: 9 bases; junction bases outside the gene matches: 9. The CDR3 runs 14 residues. Germline values: CDR1 KGHDR, CDR2 SFDVKD. The CDR3 nucleotides read TGTGCCACCAGTGATTCCCGCCGGGCAGGGGGGCAGTACTTC. Its translation: CATSDSRRAGGQYF.

The chain uses TRBV10-3 and TRBJ2-2, with D possibly matching TRBD2 (6 bases). Trimming took off 3 bases at V and 5 bases at J, with 7 bases between the two ends. In germline, CDR1 is ENHRY, CDR2 SYGVKD. The CDR3 length is 13 residues. DNA of the CDR3: TGTGCCATCAGTGATGGGGGGACCGGGGAGCTGTTTTTT. As protein: CAISDGGTGELFF.

CDR3 residues: CAWSVNRDGNQPQHF. CDR3 bases: TGTGCCTGGAGTGTAAACAGGGATGGCAATCAGCCCCAGCATTTT. The chain carries TRBV30 and TRBJ1-5; the D gene is possibly TRBD1 (6 bases). Trimming shortened V by 0 bases and J by 2 bases, and 11 bases separated the two germline ends. CDR3 length: 15 residues. Looked up from germline, CDR1 is GTSNPN and CDR2 is SVGIG (reference sequence).

The V gene is TRBV9, the J gene TRBJ2-1; 8 nucleotides align to TRBD1. This CDR3 comprises 15 residues. Germline CDR1 reads SGDLS; CDR2 reads YYNGEE. V gave up 3 bases and J gave up 4 bases; unmatched junction bases: 6. The CDR3 loop reads CASSEQTGGYNEQFF. The CDR3 DNA sequence: TGTGCCAGCAGCGAGCAAACAGGGGGTTACAATGAGCAGTTCTTC.

The chain's CDR3 is CASSEGAGNTEAFF. In DNA form, the CDR3 reads TGTGCCAGCAGTGAAGGGGCGGGGAACACTGAAGCTTTCTTT. The chain has TRBV2 and TRBJ1-1; D is unclear. The CDR3 length is 14 residues. Germline loops: CDR1 SNHLY, CDR2 FYNNEI. The V gene lost 1 base and the J gene lost 1 base, with 7 bases spanning the gap.

The chain joins TRBV25-1 to TRBJ1-6; 9 nucleotides agree with TRBD1. The CDR3 is 15 residues long. The V gene's germline CDR1 is MGHDK and CDR2 SYGVNS. The ends lost 5 bases at V and 10 bases at J; junction bases unmatched: 9. The chain's CDR3 is CASSFQGTGKSPLHF. DNA of the CDR3: TGTGCCAGCAGTTTCCAAGGGACAGGGAAGTCACCCCTCCACTTT.

CDR3 sequence (DNA): TGCGCCAGCAGCCAAGAACGGGATAGGCGTCATGAGCAGTACTTC. The encoded protein is CASSQERDRRHEQYF. The chain joins TRBV4-3 to TRBJ2-7; tentatively, D is TRBD2 (5 bases). This CDR3 is built from 15 residues. With 0 bases removed from V and 7 bases from J, the gap between germline ends came to 16 bases. Looked up from germline, CDR1 is LGHNA and CDR2 is YSLEER.

The chain employs TRBV30 and TRBJ1-1; a possible D gene is TRBD1 (6 bases). This CDR3 has 19 residues. Trimming cost V 2 bases and J 1 base, with 26 bases left between them. The germline V gene has CDR1 GTSNPN and CDR2 SVGIG (reference sequence). CDR3 residues: CAWSRNRNNLGATNTEAFF. The CDR3 region has the DNA TGTGCCTGGAGTAGGAACAGAAATAATCTGGGGGCTACGAACACTGAAGCTTTCTTT.

CDR3 nucleotide sequence: TGTGCCAGCAGTTTAGGGGTAACAGGGTTGAACTACGAGCAGTACTTC. Its protein product is CASSLGVTGLNYEQYF. This rearrangement joins TRBV28 to TRBJ2-7, with D possibly being TRBD1 (6 bases). CDR1 and CDR2 (germline): MDHEN, SYDVKM. The CDR3 extends over 16 amino acids. V was cut by 2 bases and J by 3 bases, with 17 bases left in between.

The CDR3, as DNA: TGTGCCAGCTCACGCGGACAGGGTTTAAATGAGCAGTTCTTC. As protein: CASSRGQGLNEQFF. This rearrangement joins TRBV18 to TRBJ2-1; TRBD1 agrees at 8 bases. CDR3 length: 14 amino acids. Germline V gene lookup returns CDR1 KGHSH and CDR2 LQKENI. The V gene end was trimmed by 4 bases and the J gene end by 7 bases; junction bases not matched to a gene: 6.

The V and J genes are TRBV6-5 and TRBJ1-5; tentatively, D is TRBD1 (5 bases). Trimming removed 6 bases at V and 4 bases at J, with 10 bases between. The CDR3 loop spans 13 amino acids. Germline loops: CDR1 MNHEY, CDR2 SVGAGI. In nucleotides, the CDR3 is TGTGCCAGCAGGCTCAGGGCAAATCAGCCCCAGCATTTT. Amino acids: CASRLRANQPQHF.

V and J are TRBV25-1 and TRBJ1-1, with 7 bases identical to TRBD1. V lost 6 bases, J lost 2 bases, and 9 bases stayed unmatched. Germline V gene lookup returns CDR1 MGHDK and CDR2 SYGVNS. The CDR3 covers 15 residues. CDR3 protein: CASSPAGGPNTEAFF. The CDR3 nucleotides are TGTGCCAGCAGCCCCGCAGGGGGACCTAACACTGAAGCTTTCTTT.

V is TRBV5-1 and J is TRBJ2-5; 8 bases are a match to TRBD2. The CDR3 contains 15 residues. Losses at the gene ends were 3 bases for V and 4 bases for J; bases not matched to a gene: 8. Germline CDR1 reads SGHRS; CDR2 reads YFSETQ. CDR3 sequence: CASSSWRGALETQYF. The CDR3 DNA sequence: TGCGCCAGCAGCTCCTGGCGGGGGGCCTTAGAGACCCAGTACTTC.

This sequence joins TRBV27 and TRBJ1-2; TRBD1 might be the D (6 bases). The CDR3 extends over 16 amino acids. The germline V gene encodes CDR1 MNHEY and CDR2 SMNVEV (reference sequence). V lost 6 bases to trimming and J lost 6 bases, with 23 bases between them. The CDR3 is CASSRGWGLSIDGYTF. The DNA for the CDR3 is TGTGCCAGCAGCAGAGGGTGGGGGCTGAGCATTGATGGCTACACCTTC.

The gene calls are TRBV3-1 (or the pseudogene TRBV3-2) and TRBJ2-1; D is ambiguous. V lost 6 bases, J lost 6 bases, and 15 bases lay in between. Germline V gene sequence: CDR1 LGHDT, CDR2 YNNKEL (reference sequence). This CDR3 region has 14 residues. Here the CDR3 reads CASSPRHLGNEQFF. As DNA, the CDR3 is TGTGCCAGCAGTCCAAGACATCTCGGCAATGAGCAGTTCTTC.

The chain links TRBV30 to TRBJ1-2, with D uncertain. The CDR3 is 13 amino acids. The germline V and J ends were trimmed by 4 bases and 2 bases, with 11 bases remaining between them. Germline V lookup: CDR1 GTSNPN, CDR2 SVGIG (reference sequence). CDR3 coding DNA: TGTGCCTGGACGTCCTTACAAAACTATGGCTACACCTTC. Amino acids: CAWTSLQNYGYTF. Filled out from reference TRBV30 and TRBJ1-2, the complete variable domain reads SQTIHQWPATLVQPVGSPLSLECTVEGTSNPNLYWYRQAAGRGLQLLFYSVGIGQISSEVPQNLSASRPQDRQFILSSKKLLLSDSGFYLCAWTSLQNYGYTFGSGTRLTVV.

V gene TRBV21-1 combines with J gene TRBJ2-2; the table assigns TRBD2, which was not confirmed against the DNA. TRBV21-1 is classified as a pseudogene. CDR3 length equals 13 residues. CDR3 DNA: TGTGCCAGCAAAAAAACTACGAGCGGGGAGCTGTTTTTT. Translation gives CASKKTTSGELFF.

V usage is TRBV24-1 and J usage is TRBJ2-5; 13 nucleotides align to TRBD2. With V trimmed by 9 bases and J by 0 bases, 12 bases remained unmatched. The CDR3 is made up of 18 amino acids. Germline CDR1 KGHDR, CDR2 SFDVKD. CDR3 amino acids: CATRTYGLAGAYQETQYF. CDR3 in DNA: TGTGCCACCCGAACCTACGGACTAGCGGGAGCCTACCAAGAGACCCAGTACTTC.

The chain employs TRBV5-6 and TRBJ2-1; no firm D call. V shed 0 bases and J shed 8 bases, with 9 bases lying between them. In germline, CDR1 is SGHDT, CDR2 YYEEEE. The CDR3 totals 13 residues. The CDR3 loop is CASSLGGEHEQFF. CDR3 DNA: TGTGCCAGCAGCTTGGGAGGTGAACATGAGCAGTTCTTC.

The chain joins TRBV3-1 (or the pseudogene TRBV3-2) to TRBJ1-1; maybe TRBD1 (5 bases). Trimming stripped 1 base from V and 1 base from J, with 10 bases between. Germline CDR1 reads LGHDT; CDR2 reads YNNKEL (reference sequence). CDR3 size: 15 residues. CDR3 coding DNA: TGTGCCAGCAGCCAAGTCGGCGGGGGGAACACTGAAGCTTTCTTT. Encoded protein: CASSQVGGGNTEAFF.

This clone was picked up one time. This sequence joins TRBV5-4 and TRBJ1-1, with 12 bases fitting TRBD1. The germline V gene has CDR1 SGHNT and CDR2 YYREEE (reference sequence). After removal of 4 bases from V and 2 bases from J, the junction contained 6 bases not matched to a gene. This CDR3 has 16 residues. CDR3 sequence reads: CASSPGQGATNTEAFF. Here the CDR3 DNA reads TGTGCCAGCAGCCCGGGACAGGGGGCCACAAACACTGAAGCTTTCTTT. Full variable domain (rest looked up from reference TRBV5-4 and TRBJ1-1): ETGVTQSPTHLIKTRGQQVTLRCSSQSGHNTVSWYQQALGQGPQFIFQYYREEENGRGNFPPRFSGLQFPNYSSELNVNALELDDSALYLCASSPGQGATNTEAFFGQGTRLTVV.

The chain combines TRBV30 with TRBJ2-2, with a possible D match to TRBD2 (7 bases). Between the trimmed V and J ends, which lost 4 bases and 0 bases, there was a span of 12 bases. Germline CDR1 reads GTSNPN; CDR2 reads SVGIG (reference sequence). The CDR3 spans 15 residues. The CDR3 nucleotides are TGTGCCTGGACCCCGGGGGGCGCGAACACCGGGGAGCTGTTTTTT. It is translated as CAWTPGGANTGELFF. The complete variable domain, with remaining parts taken from reference TRBV30 and TRBJ2-2, reads SQTIHQWPATLVQPVGSPLSLECTVEGTSNPNLYWYRQAAGRGLQLLFYSVGIGQISSEVPQNLSASRPQDRQFILSSKKLLLSDSGFYLCAWTPGGANTGELFFGEGSRLTVL.

This sequence joins TRBV2 and TRBJ1-2; 8 nucleotides agree with TRBD1. CDR3 length: 16 amino acids. Per germline, CDR1 SNHLY and CDR2 FYNNEI. V shed 2 bases and J 4 bases; nucleotides not matched to a gene: 9. CDR3 DNA: TGTGCCAGCAGTGAAAGGGCAGGGGGCCTCTCCTATGGCTACACCTTC. This translates into CASSERAGGLSYGYTF.

The chain combines TRBV6-6 with TRBJ1-1, with D maybe TRBD1 (6 bases). This CDR3 is 14 amino acids long. The V gene's germline CDR1 is MNHNY and CDR2 SVGAGI (reference sequence). The V end lost 6 bases, the J end lost 4 bases, and 15 bases lay between the germline ends. The CDR3, as DNA: TGTGCCAGCAGCTCGGGGGGGGCCGGCACTGAAGCTTTCTTT. Translating it yields CASSSGGAGTEAFF.

J is TRBJ2-7 and V is TRBV3-1 (or the pseudogene TRBV3-2); 8 nucleotides align to TRBD1. Germline values: CDR1 LGHDT, CDR2 YNNKEL (reference sequence). The CDR3 consists of 14 residues. The trim removed 3 bases at V and 5 bases at J, leaving 6 bases unmatched. The CDR3 is CASSHGQGVDEQYF. In nucleotides, the CDR3 is TGTGCCAGCAGCCATGGACAGGGTGTTGACGAGCAGTACTTC.